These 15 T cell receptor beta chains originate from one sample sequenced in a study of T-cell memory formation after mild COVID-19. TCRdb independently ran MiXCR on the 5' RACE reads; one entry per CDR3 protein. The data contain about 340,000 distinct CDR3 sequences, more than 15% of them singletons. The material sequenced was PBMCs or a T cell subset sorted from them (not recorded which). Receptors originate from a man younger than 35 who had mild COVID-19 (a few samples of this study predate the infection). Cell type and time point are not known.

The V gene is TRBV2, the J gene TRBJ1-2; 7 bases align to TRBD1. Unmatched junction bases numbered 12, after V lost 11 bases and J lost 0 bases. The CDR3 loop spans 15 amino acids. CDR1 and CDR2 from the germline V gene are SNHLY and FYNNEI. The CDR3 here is CARPLDRPANYGYTF. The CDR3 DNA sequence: TGTGCCCGGCCCCTGGACAGGCCAGCTAACTATGGCTACACCTTC.

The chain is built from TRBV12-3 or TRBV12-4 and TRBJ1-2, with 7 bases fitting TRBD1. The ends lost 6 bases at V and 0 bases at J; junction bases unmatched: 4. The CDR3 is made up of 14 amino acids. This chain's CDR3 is CASSRQGPNYGYTF. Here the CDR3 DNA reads TGTGCCAGCAGCCGACAGGGACCTAACTATGGCTACACCTTC.

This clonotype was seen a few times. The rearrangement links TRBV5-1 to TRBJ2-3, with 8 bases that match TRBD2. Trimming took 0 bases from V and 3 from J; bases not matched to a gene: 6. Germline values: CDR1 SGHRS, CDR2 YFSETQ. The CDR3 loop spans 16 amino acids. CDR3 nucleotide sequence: TGCGCCAGCAGCTTGGGAAATAGCGGGGCGACAGATACGCAGTATTTT. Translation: CASSLGNSGATDTQYF.

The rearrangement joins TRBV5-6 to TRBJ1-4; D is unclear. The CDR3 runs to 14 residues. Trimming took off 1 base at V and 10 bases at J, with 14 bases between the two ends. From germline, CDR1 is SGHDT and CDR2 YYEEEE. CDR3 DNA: TGTGCCAGCAGCTTGAACAGCCGGGCAGCAAAACTGTTTTTT. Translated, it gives CASSLNSRAAKLFF.

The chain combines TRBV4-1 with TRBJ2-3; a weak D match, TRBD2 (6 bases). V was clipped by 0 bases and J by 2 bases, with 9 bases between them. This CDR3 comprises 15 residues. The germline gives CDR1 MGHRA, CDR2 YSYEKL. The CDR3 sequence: CASSQEAGTTDTQYF. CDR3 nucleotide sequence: TGCGCCAGCAGCCAAGAGGCGGGGACCACAGATACGCAGTATTTT.

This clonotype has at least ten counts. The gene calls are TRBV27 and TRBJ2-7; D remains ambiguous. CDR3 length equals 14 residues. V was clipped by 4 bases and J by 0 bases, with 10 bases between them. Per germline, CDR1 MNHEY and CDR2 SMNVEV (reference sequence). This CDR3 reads CASSSRNLSYEQYF. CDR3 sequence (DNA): TGTGCCAGCAGTTCGCGGAACCTCTCCTACGAGCAGTACTTC.

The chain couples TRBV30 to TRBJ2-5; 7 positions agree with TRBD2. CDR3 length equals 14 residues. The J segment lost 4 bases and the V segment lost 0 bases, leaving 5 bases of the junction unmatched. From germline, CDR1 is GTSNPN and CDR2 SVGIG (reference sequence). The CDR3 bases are TGTGCCTGGAGTGTGGGGAGGGGACTAGAGACCCAGTACTTC. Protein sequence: CAWSVGRGLETQYF.

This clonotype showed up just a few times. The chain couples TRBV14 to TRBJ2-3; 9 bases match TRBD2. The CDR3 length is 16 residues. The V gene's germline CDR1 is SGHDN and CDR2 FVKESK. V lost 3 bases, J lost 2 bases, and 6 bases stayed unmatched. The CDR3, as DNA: TGTGCCAGCAGCCACTCATTAGCGGGAGTCACAGATACGCAGTATTTT. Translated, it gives CASSHSLAGVTDTQYF.

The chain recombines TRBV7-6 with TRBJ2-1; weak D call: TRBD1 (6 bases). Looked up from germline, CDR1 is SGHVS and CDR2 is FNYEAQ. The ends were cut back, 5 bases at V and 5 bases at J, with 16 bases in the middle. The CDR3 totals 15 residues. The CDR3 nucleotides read TGTGCCAGCAGCCCCGACACAGGGTTAAACAATGAGCAGTTCTTC. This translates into CASSPDTGLNNEQFF.

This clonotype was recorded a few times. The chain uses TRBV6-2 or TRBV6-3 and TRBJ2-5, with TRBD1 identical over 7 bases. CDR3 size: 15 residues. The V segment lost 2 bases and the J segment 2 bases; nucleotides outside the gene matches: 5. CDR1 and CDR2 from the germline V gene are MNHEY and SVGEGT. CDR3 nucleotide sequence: TGTGCCAGCAGTTACGTCCCGGGACAGCAAGAGACCCAGTACTTC. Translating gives CASSYVPGQQETQYF.

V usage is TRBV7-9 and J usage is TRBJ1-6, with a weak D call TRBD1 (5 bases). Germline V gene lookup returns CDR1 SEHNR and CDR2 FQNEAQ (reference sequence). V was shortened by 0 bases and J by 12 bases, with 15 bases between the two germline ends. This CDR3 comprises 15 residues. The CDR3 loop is CASSLAGADGRPLHF. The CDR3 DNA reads TGTGCCAGCAGCTTAGCAGGGGCTGATGGAAGACCCCTCCACTTT.

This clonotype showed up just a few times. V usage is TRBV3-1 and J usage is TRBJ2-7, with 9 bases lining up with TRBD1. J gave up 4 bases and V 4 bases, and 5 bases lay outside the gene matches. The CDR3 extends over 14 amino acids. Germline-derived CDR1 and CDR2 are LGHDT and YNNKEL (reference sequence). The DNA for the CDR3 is TGTGCCAGCAGCCCGGACAGGGGAAGGTACGAGCAGTACTTC. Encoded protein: CASSPDRGRYEQYF.

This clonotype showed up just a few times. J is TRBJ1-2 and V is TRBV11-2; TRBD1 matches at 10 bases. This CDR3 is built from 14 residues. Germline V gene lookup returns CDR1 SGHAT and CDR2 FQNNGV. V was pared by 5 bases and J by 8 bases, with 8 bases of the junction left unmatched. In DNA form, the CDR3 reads TGTGCCAGCAGCCCCGGACAGGGGGTAGAGGGCTACACCTTC. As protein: CASSPGQGVEGYTF.

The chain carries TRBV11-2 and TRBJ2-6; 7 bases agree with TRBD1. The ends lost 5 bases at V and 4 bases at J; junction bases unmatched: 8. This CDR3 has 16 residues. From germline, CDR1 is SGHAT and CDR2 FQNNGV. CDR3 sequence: CASSTIRGRGANVLTF. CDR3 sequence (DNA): TGTGCCAGCAGCACCATCAGGGGGAGAGGGGCCAACGTCCTGACTTTC.

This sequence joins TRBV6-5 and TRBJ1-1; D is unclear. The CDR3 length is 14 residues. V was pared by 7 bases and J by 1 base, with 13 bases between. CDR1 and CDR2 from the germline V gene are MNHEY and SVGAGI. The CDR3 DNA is TGTGCCAGCATTCCCCTAACGGAGAACACTGAAGCTTTCTTT. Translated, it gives CASIPLTENTEAFF.